A selection of T cell receptor beta chains follows, all from one sample in a study of blood T cells in healthy people across ages. Each CDR3 protein is one row after TCRdb ran MiXCR on the 5' RACE reads. The profile shows some 1.6 million distinct CDR3 sequences, around 36% of them singletons. Input material: blood. All receptors derive from a woman in her twenties or thirties in good health. CDR3s leave out the opening cysteine and the closing phenylalanine or tryptophan. Fields, in order: D gene, V gene, CDR3 protein. D genes are given only for firm matches.

D gene: TRBD1
V gene: TRBV29-1
CDR3 protein: SVEDPDRGYGYT

D gene: .
V gene: TRBV15
CDR3 protein: ATSPGPRGETQY

D gene: .
V gene: TRBV4-1
CDR3 protein: ASSQDGVMGEAF

D gene: .
V gene: TRBV18
CDR3 protein: ASSPPGRGGENIQY

D gene: .
V gene: TRBV6-2/TRBV6-3
CDR3 protein: ASRSRTAFIEQY

D gene: .
V gene: TRBV28
CDR3 protein: ASSLTGGAAGAGNTIY

D gene: TRBD1
V gene: TRBV5-5
CDR3 protein: ASSLKTGHGYT

D gene: .
V gene: TRBV4-1
CDR3 protein: ASSQGPSVGETQY

D gene: .
V gene: TRBV7-2
CDR3 protein: ASSLFGAHEQF

D gene: TRBD1
V gene: TRBV7-9
CDR3 protein: ANSLGDRGPYNEQF

D gene: .
V gene: TRBV9
CDR3 protein: ASTKGQLNTEAF

D gene: TRBD1
V gene: TRBV20-1
CDR3 protein: SARALGGIKRETQY

D gene: .
V gene: TRBV6-6
CDR3 protein: ASSYSGTGVQY

D gene: .
V gene: TRBV20-1
CDR3 protein: SARDLAFSETQY

D gene: TRBD1
V gene: TRBV27
CDR3 protein: ASSFSTGQNYEQY

D gene: .
V gene: TRBV7-3
CDR3 protein: ASSLGGTFYEQY

D gene: TRBD1
V gene: TRBV11-2
CDR3 protein: ATSDRTGGAINTQY

D gene: TRBD2
V gene: TRBV10-3
CDR3 protein: AISESLAGSTDTQY

D gene: .
V gene: TRBV28
CDR3 protein: ASSSPGLKDSNQPQH

D gene: .
V gene: TRBV6-2/TRBV6-3
CDR3 protein: ASSYSASSRNEKLF

D gene: TRBD1
V gene: TRBV30
CDR3 protein: AWSGGTADTQY

D gene: TRBD2
V gene: TRBV6-2/TRBV6-3
CDR3 protein: ASRGLAGPTSLQETQY

D gene: TRBD2
V gene: TRBV30
CDR3 protein: AWKLAGTYEQY

D gene: .
V gene: TRBV3-1
CDR3 protein: ASSQDIPSTEAF

D gene: .
V gene: TRBV18
CDR3 protein: ASSPAAGDQPQH

D gene: .
V gene: TRBV6-1
CDR3 protein: ASSDEEKGLFCYGYT

D gene: .
V gene: TRBV7-2
CDR3 protein: ASSTGLAPYEQY

D gene: .
V gene: TRBV20-1
CDR3 protein: STGGKSNQPQH

D gene: .
V gene: TRBV5-1
CDR3 protein: ASSLPKGSTDTQY

D gene: .
V gene: TRBV21-1
CDR3 protein: ASRGTEAF

D gene: .
V gene: TRBV27
CDR3 protein: ASSSPRGGNYGYT

D gene: .
V gene: TRBV5-6
CDR3 protein: ASSFGAGPEAF

D gene: .
V gene: TRBV5-1
CDR3 protein: ASTLEGGQETRY

D gene: .
V gene: TRBV7-3
CDR3 protein: ASSWVGGVSTDTQY

D gene: .
V gene: TRBV4-2
CDR3 protein: ASSQDWKTEQY

D gene: TRBD1
V gene: TRBV20-1
CDR3 protein: SVRGGRGSYNEQF

D gene: .
V gene: TRBV7-6
CDR3 protein: ASSLDNTYEQY

D gene: .
V gene: TRBV29-1
CDR3 protein: SVGPRGPKYNHGYT

D gene: TRBD2
V gene: TRBV20-1
CDR3 protein: SARGTSGTQGPHEQY

D gene: .
V gene: TRBV5-1
CDR3 protein: ASSQQLFYGYT

D gene: TRBD1
V gene: TRBV2
CDR3 protein: ASSEQQAGTGRTDTQY

D gene: TRBD2
V gene: TRBV27
CDR3 protein: ASRRLAGEGTDTRY

D gene: TRBD2
V gene: TRBV15
CDR3 protein: ATSRGAAGTSPTYTDAQY

D gene: .
V gene: TRBV29-1
CDR3 protein: STEGGIDGYT

D gene: TRBD2
V gene: TRBV9
CDR3 protein: ASSVSGGQETRY

D gene: .
V gene: TRBV12-3/TRBV12-4
CDR3 protein: ASSLAQGSSEQY

D gene: .
V gene: TRBV7-9
CDR3 protein: ASSSPDLKRDTQY

D gene: .
V gene: TRBV18
CDR3 protein: ASSPWDTGNTIY

D gene: .
V gene: TRBV7-2
CDR3 protein: ASSLLGTGVTEAF

D gene: .
V gene: TRBV20-1
CDR3 protein: SARDLAGATF

D gene: .
V gene: TRBV19
CDR3 protein: ASESYNEQF

D gene: TRBD2
V gene: TRBV13
CDR3 protein: ASNVAGVSYNEQF

D gene: TRBD2
V gene: TRBV7-8
CDR3 protein: ASSHLLAQGADTQY

D gene: TRBD1
V gene: TRBV6-2/TRBV6-3
CDR3 protein: ASSRGGTEFYGYT

D gene: .
V gene: TRBV4-2
CDR3 protein: ASSQTQQETQY